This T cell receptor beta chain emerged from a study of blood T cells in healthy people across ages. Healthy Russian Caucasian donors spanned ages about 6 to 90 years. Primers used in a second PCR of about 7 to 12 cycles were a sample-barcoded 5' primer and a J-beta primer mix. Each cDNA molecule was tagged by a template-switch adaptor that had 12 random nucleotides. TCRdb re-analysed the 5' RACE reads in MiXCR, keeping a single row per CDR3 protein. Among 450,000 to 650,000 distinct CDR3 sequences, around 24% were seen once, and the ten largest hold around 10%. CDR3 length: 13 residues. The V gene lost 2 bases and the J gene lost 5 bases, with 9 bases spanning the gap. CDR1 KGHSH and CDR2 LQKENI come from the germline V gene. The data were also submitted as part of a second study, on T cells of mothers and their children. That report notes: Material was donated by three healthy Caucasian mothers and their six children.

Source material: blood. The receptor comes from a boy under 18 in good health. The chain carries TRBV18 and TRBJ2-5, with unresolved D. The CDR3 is CASSPEAGETQYF. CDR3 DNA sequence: TGTGCCAGCTCACCAGAAGCTGGGGAGACCCAGTACTTC. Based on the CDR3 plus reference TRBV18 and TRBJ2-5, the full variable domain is NAGVMQNPRHLVRRRGQEARLRCSPMKGHSHVYWYRQLPEEGLKFMVYLQKENIIDESGMPKERFSAEFPKEGPSILRIQQVVRGDSAAYFCASSPEAGETQYFGPGTRLLVL.